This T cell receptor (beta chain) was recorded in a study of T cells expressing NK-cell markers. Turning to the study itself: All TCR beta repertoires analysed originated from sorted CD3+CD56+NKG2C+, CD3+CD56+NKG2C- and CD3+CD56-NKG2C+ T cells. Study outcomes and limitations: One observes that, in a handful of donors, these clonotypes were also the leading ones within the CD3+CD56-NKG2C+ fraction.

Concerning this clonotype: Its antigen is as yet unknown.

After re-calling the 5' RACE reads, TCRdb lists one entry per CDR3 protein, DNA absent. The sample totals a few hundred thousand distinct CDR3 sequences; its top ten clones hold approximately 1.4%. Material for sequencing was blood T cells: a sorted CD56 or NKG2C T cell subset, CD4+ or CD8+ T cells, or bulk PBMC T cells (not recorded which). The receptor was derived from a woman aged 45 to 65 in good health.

CDR3 residues: CSARDPGTGGADTQYF. The chain links TRBV20-1 to TRBJ2-3; the TCRdb call, TRBD1, lacks DNA for checking. CDR1 and CDR2 (germline): DFQATT, SNEGSKA (reference sequence). This CDR3 has 16 amino acids.